The 19 T cell receptor beta chains below were found in one sample sequenced in a study of cytomegalovirus exposure and HLA in healthy donors. This PCR relied on a set of 60 Vbeta primers and 13 Jbeta primers. The repertoire was sequenced with immunoSEQ multiplex PCR; TCRdb's copy has only in-frame clones and lacks some. The table includes tens of thousands of clones, around 78% detected once. Sequenced material: PBMCs. The receptors shown here come from a man aged 45-60 years in good health and CMV-seronegative.

The chain joins TRBV7-9 to TRBJ1-2; possible D gene TRBD1, 5 bases. The CDR3 sequence is 14 residues long. V was cut by 7 bases and J by 4 bases, with 16 bases left in between. Germline-derived CDR1 and CDR2 are SEHNR and FQNEAQ (reference sequence). As DNA, the CDR3 is TGTGCCAGCAAGGGGTTGGCAGCGAGCTATGGCTACACCTTC. Amino acids: CASKGLAASYGYTF.

About this clone itself: The sample has other DNA sequences that encode this CDR3 too. J is TRBJ1-3 and V is TRBV30, with D unresolved. The germline V gene has CDR1 GTSNPN and CDR2 SVGIG (reference sequence). The V end was cut by 3 bases, the J end by 3 bases, with 9 bases between. This CDR3 has 13 residues. The CDR3 sequence: CAWSNAVGNTIYF. The CDR3 DNA sequence: TGTGCCTGGAGCAATGCGGTTGGAAACACCATATATTTT.

The CDR3 sequence: CASSHSGTGIYEQYF. The CDR3 nucleotides are TGTGCCAGCAGTCACAGCGGGACAGGGATCTACGAGCAGTACTTC. The chain is built from TRBV7-9 and TRBJ2-7, with 9 bases that match TRBD1. The ends lost 6 bases at V and 3 bases at J; junction bases unmatched: 9. Looked up from germline, CDR1 is SEHNR and CDR2 is FQNEAQ (reference sequence). The CDR3 is made up of 15 amino acids.

The chain is built from TRBV7-9 and TRBJ1-4; TRBD1 is a possible D gene (6 bases). The CDR3 has 15 amino acids. Germline V gene lookup returns CDR1 SEHNR and CDR2 FQNEAQ (reference sequence). Trimming took off 3 bases at V and 5 bases at J, with 13 bases between the two ends. In DNA form, the CDR3 reads TGTGCCAGCAGCTTGGCCCTTGGACAGAATGAAAAACTGTTTTTT. Residues: CASSLALGQNEKLFF.

This clone was detected only once. The chain carries TRBV2 and TRBJ1-4; TRBD1 might be the D (5 bases). V dropped 2 bases and J dropped 9 bases, with 13 bases sitting between them. This CDR3 has 14 residues. Germline V lookup: CDR1 SNHLY, CDR2 FYNNEI. In DNA form, the CDR3 reads TGTGCCAGCAGTGAAAATCCCAGGGTTAAAAAACTGTTTTTT. Amino acid sequence: CASSENPRVKKLFF.

V usage is TRBV5-6 and J usage is TRBJ1-2, with unresolved D. Germline assignment: CDR1 SGHDT and CDR2 YYEEEE. V lost 4 bases, J lost 2 bases, and 9 bases lay in between. CDR3 length equals 13 residues. Here the CDR3 DNA reads TGTGCCAGCAGCCACTCTAAGAACTATGGCTACACCTTC. Translation: CASSHSKNYGYTF.

The rearrangement uses TRBV18 and TRBJ1-5; maybe TRBD1 (5 bases). The CDR3 extends over 15 amino acids. V was pared by 6 bases and J by 4 bases, with 16 bases between. The V gene's germline CDR1 is KGHSH and CDR2 LQKENI. CDR3: CASSDLGQWNQPQHF. DNA of the CDR3: TGTGCCAGCTCGGACCTGGGGCAGTGGAATCAGCCCCAGCATTTT. Based on the CDR3 plus reference TRBV18 and TRBJ1-5, the full variable domain is NAGVMQNPRHLVRRRGQEARLRCSPMKGHSHVYWYRQLPEEGLKFMVYLQKENIIDESGMPKERFSAEFPKEGPSILRIQQVVRGDSAAYFCASSDLGQWNQPQHFGDGTRLSIL.

The V and J genes are TRBV6-1 and TRBJ2-7; 7 bases map to TRBD1. The CDR3 totals 14 residues. Germline CDR1 and CDR2: MNHNS and SASEGT. The V and J ends lost 4 bases and 2 bases, in that order; junction bases with no gene match: 5. The DNA of the CDR3 is TGTGCCAGCAGTGGACAGGGACCTACCTACGAGCAGTACTTC. It codes for CASSGQGPTYEQYF.

The V call is TRBV7-9, the J call TRBJ1-2; TRBD1 agrees at 8 bases. The CDR3 loop spans 14 amino acids. Trimming at V came to 4 bases and at J to 5 bases, leaving 6 bases not matched to a gene. Germline assignment: CDR1 SEHNR and CDR2 FQNEAQ (reference sequence). CDR3 nucleotides: TGTGCCAGCAGCTCACCCGGGACAGGATATGGCTACACCTTC. Its translation is CASSSPGTGYGYTF.

This clone has only one observation. The chain combines TRBV10-3 with TRBJ2-5, with D possibly being TRBD1 (5 bases). This CDR3 contains 14 residues. V dropped 3 bases and J dropped 5 bases, with 13 bases sitting between them. The germline V gene encodes CDR1 ENHRY and CDR2 SYGVKD. The CDR3 DNA reads as TGTGCCATCAGTGATGGGGCCCGAAAGGAGACCCAGTACTTC. It is translated as CAISDGARKETQYF.

The chain carries TRBV15 and TRBJ1-1; possibly TRBD1 for D (5 bases). Trimming pared 3 bases from V and 0 bases from J, leaving 20 bases between. From germline, CDR1 is LNHNV and CDR2 YYDKDF (reference sequence). This CDR3 comprises 18 residues. The CDR3 nucleotides read TGTGCCACCAGCAGGGCGGAGGGCGCGGGGCCTTTGAACACTGAAGCTTTCTTT. Protein sequence: CATSRAEGAGPLNTEAFF.

The chain uses TRBV18 and TRBJ2-7; the D gene is possibly TRBD2 (5 bases). CDR3 size: 16 residues. Deletions cut 2 bases from V and 1 base from J, with 15 bases between. Germline CDR1 KGHSH, CDR2 LQKENI. This CDR3 is CASSPGGAATSYEQYF. The CDR3 nucleotides are TGTGCCAGCTCACCAGGAGGTGCCGCCACTTCCTACGAGCAGTACTTC. Full variable domain (missing parts from reference TRBV18 and TRBJ2-7): NAGVMQNPRHLVRRRGQEARLRCSPMKGHSHVYWYRQLPEEGLKFMVYLQKENIIDESGMPKERFSAEFPKEGPSILRIQQVVRGDSAAYFCASSPGGAATSYEQYFGPGTRLTVT.

The chain links TRBV7-8 to TRBJ1-5; possibly TRBD1 for D (6 bases). CDR1 and CDR2 from the germline V gene are SGHVS and FQNEAQ. The ends were cut back, 1 base at V and 0 bases at J, with 10 bases in the middle. This CDR3 is built from 16 residues. The chain's CDR3 is CASSLETGNSNQPQHF. DNA of the CDR3: TGTGCCAGCAGCTTAGAAACAGGGAATAGCAATCAGCCCCAGCATTTT.

V usage is TRBV6-1 and J usage is TRBJ2-3, with D perhaps matching TRBD2 (6 bases). V was pared by 1 base and J by 1 base, with 9 bases between. The germline V gene has CDR1 MNHNS and CDR2 SASEGT. This CDR3 comprises 15 residues. CDR3 sequence reads: CASSEDRGGTDTQYF. The CDR3 nucleotides are TGTGCCAGCAGTGAAGATCGCGGGGGCACAGATACGCAGTATTTT.

The V and J genes are TRBV7-6 and TRBJ1-5; the D gene is possibly TRBD1 (5 bases). In germline, CDR1 is SGHVS, CDR2 FNYEAQ. Trimming shortened V by 4 bases and J by 4 bases, and 11 bases separated the two germline ends. This CDR3 contains 14 residues. The CDR3 sequence is CASSYQGANQPQHF. The CDR3 nucleotides read TGTGCCAGCAGCTATCAGGGCGCGAATCAGCCCCAGCATTTT. Full variable domain (rest looked up from reference TRBV7-6 and TRBJ1-5): GAGVSQSPRYKVTKRGQDVALRCDPISGHVSLYWYRQALGQGPEFLTYFNYEAQQDKSGLPNDRFSAERPEGSISTLTIQRTEQRDSAMYRCASSYQGANQPQHFGDGTRLSIL.

The chain joins TRBV27 to TRBJ1-4, with 8 bases matching TRBD1. The CDR3 consists of 17 residues. V lost 2 bases, J lost 1 base, and 6 bases stayed unmatched. Germline CDR1 is MNHEY and CDR2 is SMNVEV (reference sequence). The CDR3 is CASSLDCRGLTNEKLFF. The CDR3 DNA sequence: TGTGCCAGCAGTTTAGATTGCAGGGGGCTAACTAATGAAAAACTGTTTTTT.

This chain uses TRBV6-1 with TRBJ1-4; 8 nucleotides agree with TRBD1. Germline CDR1 and CDR2: MNHNS and SASEGT. The V gene end was trimmed by 6 bases and the J gene end by 3 bases; junction bases not matched to a gene: 6. The CDR3 length is 15 residues. Here the CDR3 DNA reads TGTGCCAGCAGGACAGGGGACCTACCTAATGAAAAACTGTTTTTT. It codes for CASRTGDLPNEKLFF.

The gene calls are TRBV6-4 and TRBJ2-3, with 8 bases aligning to TRBD2. The CDR3 length is 15 residues. Germline CDR1 and CDR2: MRHNA and SNTAGT. Trimming removed 2 bases from V and 4 bases from J; junction bases left unmatched: 5. The CDR3 sequence is CASSDRSGSADTQYF. CDR3 coding DNA: TGTGCCAGCAGTGACCGAAGCGGGAGCGCAGATACGCAGTATTTT.

The gene calls are TRBV5-6 and TRBJ1-5; TRBD1 aligns across 12 bases. Germline V gene sequence: CDR1 SGHDT, CDR2 YYEEEE. The CDR3 extends over 15 amino acids. V lost 5 bases to trimming and J lost 8 bases; unmatched junction nucleotides: 8. The CDR3 region has the DNA TGTGCCAGCAGTAGGGACAGGGGGCTATTGGAGCCCCAGCATTTT. Residues: CASSRDRGLLEPQHF.